The 4 T cell receptor beta chains below all came from one sample that was sequenced in a study of human T cells and chemical hapten exposure. Time point noted: patch test 1, 2 weeks after DPC sensitization. Treatment here: therapeutic diphenylcyclopropenone sensitization with weekly scalp DPC. From the RACE reads, TCRdb called clonotypes with MiXCR, one entry per CDR3 protein. The table records fewer than 200,000 distinct CDR3 sequences, approximately 20% of them present only once. This sample comprised whole blood, obtained in connection with sensitization to the hapten diphenylcyclopropenone (DPC). The source is a woman between 50 and 59 years old with alopecia areata. Some clones in this sample may be carry-over from other donors' samples.

This chain joins TRBV3-1 and TRBJ2-3; tentative D call: TRBD2 (6 bases). The germline CDR1 and CDR2 sequences are LGHDT and YNNKEL (reference sequence). The CDR3 totals 15 residues. Trimming cost V 4 bases and J 1 base, with 12 bases left between them. The CDR3: CASSPPGLRTDTQYF. The DNA for the CDR3 is TGTGCCAGCAGCCCTCCGGGACTTCGCACAGATACGCAGTATTTT.

This clonotype was observed a few times. This chain uses TRBV20-1 with TRBJ2-7; D is undetermined. This CDR3 comprises 14 residues. Trimming removed 3 bases from V and 2 bases from J, with 14 bases in between. Germline V gene lookup returns CDR1 DFQATT and CDR2 SNEGSKA (reference sequence). The CDR3 nucleotides read TGCAGTGCTAGGAAGGACGGCGGCCCCTACGAGCAGTACTTC. This gives the protein CSARKDGGPYEQYF.

This clonotype occurred a few times. This chain connects TRBV4-2 to TRBJ2-1; D unclear. This CDR3 is 13 amino acids long. Looked up from germline, CDR1 is LGHNA and CDR2 is YNFKEQ. V lost 1 base and J 3 bases, leaving 4 bases between the germline ends. CDR3 nucleotides: TGTGCCAGCAGCCAAGGAGGCTACAATGAGCAGTTCTTC. This sequence encodes CASSQGGYNEQFF.

This rearrangement joins TRBV11-2 to TRBJ2-2; a possible D gene is TRBD2 (5 bases). The CDR3 has 16 residues. V was cut by 7 bases and J by 2 bases, with 17 bases left in between. The germline gives CDR1 SGHAT, CDR2 FQNNGV. The CDR3 here is CASTPRWLANTGELFF. The CDR3 region has the DNA TGTGCCAGCACCCCGAGATGGCTAGCAAACACCGGGGAGCTGTTTTTT.